This T cell receptor (beta chain) appears in the sequencing data of a study of shared clonotypes between healthy human individuals (TCRdb year 2020). Concerning the study at large: The cohort included three men and two women between 18 and 49 years of age. Leukapheresis yielded between about 0.8 and 9.5 billion PBMCs per donor. To increase sequencing depth and limit assay-specific biases, TCR repertoire library preparation and sequencing were carried out by different laboratories using diverse techniques. To estimate repertoire size and how much clonotype sharing occurs between individuals, the study deeply sequenced the blood TCR repertoires of several healthy adults. For each donor, CD4 naive and CD4 memory were each run on three plates, CD8 naive on two plates, and CD8 memory on one plate. Broad study findings and their caveats: Pairwise subsampling indicated that sequencing depth was expected to affect the degree of clonotype sharing among donors. Roughly 5% of naive CD4, roughly 3.5% of naive CD8, 2% to 2.5% of memory CD4, and over 0.35% of memory CD8 clonotypes were shared across several donors. Higher generation probabilities were observed for clonotypes shared by all four sorted-subset donors than for non-shared clonotypes. Estimated clonotype richness was generally larger for naive than for memory subsets. Sampling was restricted to blood, and TCR repertoires in tissue are likely to differ from TCR repertoires in blood. Even with the large sequencing depth, rarefaction of the sorted-subset datasets indicated that sequencing was incomplete. The genetic and exposure-history diversity represented was limited by the small number of donors.

TCR CDR3 regions were amplified from genomic DNA by multiplex PCR using the deep immunoSEQ assay. Genomic DNA extracted from each cell subset was distributed evenly over all wells of several immunoSEQ 96-well plates, and each plate served as one replicate. For sorted subsets, roughly 200 ng of genomic DNA, equivalent to around 31,000 T cell genomes, went into each replicate PCR. The purified libraries were quantified using a Qubit 3.0 fluorometer, sized with a Bioanalyzer 2100, and then quantified again using the KAPA Library Quantification kit. Every immunoSEQ 96-well plate was sequenced on a separate single-read 150-cycle Illumina NextSeq 550 flow cell. Regarding the original processing steps: Because the immunoSEQ output included only junctional sequences and no quality scores, the filtering could not be the same as the filtering used for full-length reads. Sequences were annotated with PyIR, a Python wrapper for IgBLAST v1.9, and V/J genes and CDR3 were assigned using IMGT germline references. Reads were removed for weak V/J assignments (E-value above 1e-6), missing CDR3, stop codons, out-of-frame junctions, or ambiguous translated residues. V3J clonotypes were defined as sequences sharing the same inferred V gene, J gene, and CDR3 amino acid sequence. To compute the percentage overlap between repertoires, the number of shared unique clonotypes was divided by the size of the smaller repertoire. Repertoire richness was assessed with RTK rarefaction, the Chao1 estimator, and Recon v2.1 estimates of unobserved clonotypes. For all TCRbeta clonotypes obtained by the gDNA method from several donors, generation probabilities were computed with OLGA. TCRdb limited this immuneACCESS table to in-frame rearrangements with V and J called. A share of clones is missing; checked studies link under half to unresolved V genes, and the rest is unexplained. The V and J calls and clone size come from that table; D and trimming were worked out from the DNA. A total of around 2.5 million clones appear in this sample, 93% of them only once. 0.36% of the sample is in the top ten clones.

CDR1 and CDR2 were assigned from the germline V gene as MNHEY and SVGAGI. The cysteine opens and the phenylalanine closes a CDR3 of 15 amino acids. Here the CDR3 DNA is all that survives: 45 bases in frame from base 1. V is reduced by 0 bases and J by 0 bases, leaving a spacing of 7 bases between them. This clone was seen once. The target of this receptor is not known. Per-base qualities were not stored, and no clone one base away is much larger. The donors were healthy, HIV-negative adults with no recently reported acute infections or vaccinations. Only Caucasian adults living in Nashville, Tennessee, USA were represented among the donors. CD4+ T cells were enriched through magnetic negative selection, after which naive cells were positively selected on CD45RA and the remaining negative fraction served as the memory subset. Blood was collected by leukapheresis, and PBMCs were isolated by Ficoll-Histopaque density gradient centrifugation and then cryopreserved in liquid nitrogen vapor phase. Analytical flow cytometry was used to check the purity and quantity of each magnetically sorted T cell population. Genomic DNA was isolated from every sorted fraction and measured by UV absorbance on a Nanodrop 2000c.

The specimen sequenced was naive CD4+ T cells from PBMCs. The cell subset or site label here, explained by the study, means: CD45RA+ positively selected. The V gene is TRBV6-5 and the J gene is TRBJ2-3, with an unclear D gene assignment. The TCR originated in a man aged 18 to 35 in good health. Some clones in this sample may be carry-over from other donors' samples. The DNA sequence follows: TGTGCCAGCAGTTACTCGTGGCAGAGCACAGATACGCAGTATTTT. It is translated as CASSYSWQSTDTQYF.